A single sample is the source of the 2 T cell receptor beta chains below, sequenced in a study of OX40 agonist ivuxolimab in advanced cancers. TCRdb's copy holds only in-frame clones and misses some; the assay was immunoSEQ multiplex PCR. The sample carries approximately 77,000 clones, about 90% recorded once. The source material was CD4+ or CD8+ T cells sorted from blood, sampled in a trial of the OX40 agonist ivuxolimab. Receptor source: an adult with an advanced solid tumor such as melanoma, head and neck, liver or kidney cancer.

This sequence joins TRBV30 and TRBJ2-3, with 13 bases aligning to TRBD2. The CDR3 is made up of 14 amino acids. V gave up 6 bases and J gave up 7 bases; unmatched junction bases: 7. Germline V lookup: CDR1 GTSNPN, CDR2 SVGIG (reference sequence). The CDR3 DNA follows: TGTGCCTGTACAAGACTAGCGGGAGGCCATACGCAGTATTTT. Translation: CACTRLAGGHTQYF.

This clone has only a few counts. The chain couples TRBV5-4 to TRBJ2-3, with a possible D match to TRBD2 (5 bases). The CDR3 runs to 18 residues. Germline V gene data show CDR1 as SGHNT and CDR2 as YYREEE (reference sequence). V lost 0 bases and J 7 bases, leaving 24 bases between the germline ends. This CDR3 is CASSLGSSGGESGNTQYF. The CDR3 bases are TGTGCCAGCAGCTTGGGCAGTAGTGGCGGCGAGTCGGGGAATACGCAGTATTTT.